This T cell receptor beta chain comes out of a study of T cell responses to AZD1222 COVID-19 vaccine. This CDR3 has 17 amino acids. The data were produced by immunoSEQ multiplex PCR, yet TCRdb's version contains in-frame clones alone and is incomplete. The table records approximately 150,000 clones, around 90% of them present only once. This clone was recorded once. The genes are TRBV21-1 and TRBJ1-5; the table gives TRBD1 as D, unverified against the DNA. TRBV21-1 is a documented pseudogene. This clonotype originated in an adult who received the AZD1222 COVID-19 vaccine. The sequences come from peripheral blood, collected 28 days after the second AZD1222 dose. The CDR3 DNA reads TGTGCCAGCAGCAAAGGCGGGACAGGGGGGGACAATCAGCCCCAGCATTTT. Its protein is CASSKGGTGGDNQPQHF.